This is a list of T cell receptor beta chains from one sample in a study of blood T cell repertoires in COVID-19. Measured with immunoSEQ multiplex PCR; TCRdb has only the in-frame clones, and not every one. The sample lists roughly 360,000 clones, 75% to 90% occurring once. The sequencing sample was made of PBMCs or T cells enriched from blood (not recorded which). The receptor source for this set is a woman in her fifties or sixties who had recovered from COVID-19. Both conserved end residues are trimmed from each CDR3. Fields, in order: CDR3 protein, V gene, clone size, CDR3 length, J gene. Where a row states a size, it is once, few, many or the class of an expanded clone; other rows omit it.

cdr3_aa: ASDPGLYYGYT; v_call: TRBV5-5; clone_size: NA; cdr3_length: 11; j_call: TRBJ1-2
cdr3_aa: ASSWGQGAHGYT; v_call: TRBV5-1; clone_size: once; cdr3_length: 12; j_call: TRBJ1-2
cdr3_aa: ASSVSSSGMDTQY; v_call: TRBV9; clone_size: NA; cdr3_length: 13; j_call: TRBJ2-3
cdr3_aa: ASSPGQSTDTQY; v_call: TRBV5-1; clone_size: NA; cdr3_length: 12; j_call: TRBJ2-3
cdr3_aa: ASATRVPNYGYT; v_call: TRBV2; clone_size: NA; cdr3_length: 12; j_call: TRBJ1-2
cdr3_aa: ASSRVRGGTDTQY; v_call: TRBV9; clone_size: NA; cdr3_length: 13; j_call: TRBJ2-3
cdr3_aa: ASSTQRDRGTKGYGYT; v_call: TRBV19; clone_size: NA; cdr3_length: 16; j_call: TRBJ1-2
cdr3_aa: ASSLAGDGYT; v_call: TRBV7-9; clone_size: few; cdr3_length: 10; j_call: TRBJ1-2
cdr3_aa: ASSPTGPGETQY; v_call: TRBV7-2; clone_size: NA; cdr3_length: 12; j_call: TRBJ2-5
cdr3_aa: ASSLWDTGDTQY; v_call: TRBV27; clone_size: NA; cdr3_length: 12; j_call: TRBJ2-3
cdr3_aa: ASSPTRGSSAQY; v_call: TRBV14; clone_size: NA; cdr3_length: 12; j_call: TRBJ2-5
cdr3_aa: ASSQSGGFEQF; v_call: TRBV4-3; clone_size: NA; cdr3_length: 11; j_call: TRBJ2-1
cdr3_aa: ASSLRLWGRANYGYT; v_call: TRBV7-8; clone_size: NA; cdr3_length: 15; j_call: TRBJ1-2
cdr3_aa: ASSTRGLAGTIETQY; v_call: TRBV19; clone_size: NA; cdr3_length: 15; j_call: TRBJ2-5
cdr3_aa: ASSLDTGVVAYT; v_call: TRBV5-1; clone_size: NA; cdr3_length: 12; j_call: TRBJ1-2
cdr3_aa: ASSERSVYGYT; v_call: TRBV6-1; clone_size: NA; cdr3_length: 11; j_call: TRBJ1-2
cdr3_aa: ASSRDGTSGGTDTQY; v_call: TRBV4-1; clone_size: NA; cdr3_length: 15; j_call: TRBJ2-3
cdr3_aa: ASSLSSLAGGGRETQY; v_call: TRBV3-1/TRBV3-2; clone_size: NA; cdr3_length: 16; j_call: TRBJ2-5
cdr3_aa: ASSFGQGEPLGYT; v_call: TRBV7-9; clone_size: few; cdr3_length: 13; j_call: TRBJ1-2
cdr3_aa: ASTRGFDQPQH; v_call: TRBV12-3/TRBV12-4; clone_size: NA; cdr3_length: 11; j_call: TRBJ1-5
cdr3_aa: ASSGGRGQETQY; v_call: TRBV5-1; clone_size: few; cdr3_length: 12; j_call: TRBJ2-5
cdr3_aa: SGQDGSEAF; v_call: TRBV20-1; clone_size: NA; cdr3_length: 9; j_call: TRBJ1-1
cdr3_aa: ASSQDRGIAYGYT; v_call: TRBV7-9; clone_size: once; cdr3_length: 13; j_call: TRBJ1-2
cdr3_aa: ASSSSGGAYEQY; v_call: TRBV7-2; clone_size: NA; cdr3_length: 12; j_call: TRBJ2-7
cdr3_aa: ASSEKWGPRSGMSNQPQH; v_call: TRBV6-1; clone_size: once; cdr3_length: 18; j_call: TRBJ1-5
cdr3_aa: ASSVARGRSADTQY; v_call: TRBV6-1; clone_size: NA; cdr3_length: 14; j_call: TRBJ2-3
cdr3_aa: ASSFFAGGYT; v_call: TRBV12-3/TRBV12-4; clone_size: few; cdr3_length: 10; j_call: TRBJ1-2
cdr3_aa: ASSPWRTDNSPLH; v_call: TRBV18; clone_size: few; cdr3_length: 13; j_call: TRBJ1-6
cdr3_aa: ATSRGRDSGNTIY; v_call: TRBV15; clone_size: NA; cdr3_length: 13; j_call: TRBJ1-3
cdr3_aa: ASSPTYESRNTIY; v_call: TRBV14; clone_size: NA; cdr3_length: 13; j_call: TRBJ1-3
cdr3_aa: ASSQGPQQETQY; v_call: TRBV4-1; clone_size: NA; cdr3_length: 12; j_call: TRBJ2-5
cdr3_aa: ASNPSGNHYNEQF; v_call: TRBV19; clone_size: NA; cdr3_length: 13; j_call: TRBJ2-1